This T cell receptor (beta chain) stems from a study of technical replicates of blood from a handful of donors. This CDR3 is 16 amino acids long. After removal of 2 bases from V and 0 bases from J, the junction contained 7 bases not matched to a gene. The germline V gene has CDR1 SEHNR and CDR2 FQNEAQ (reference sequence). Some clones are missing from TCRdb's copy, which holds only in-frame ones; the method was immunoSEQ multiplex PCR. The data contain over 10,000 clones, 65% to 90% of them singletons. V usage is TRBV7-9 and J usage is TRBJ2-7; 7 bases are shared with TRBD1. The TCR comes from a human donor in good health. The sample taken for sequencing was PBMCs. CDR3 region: CASSLRWDSVSYEQYF. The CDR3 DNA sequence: TGTGCCAGCAGCTTAAGATGGGACAGCGTCTCCTACGAGCAGTACTTC.